Shown below are 18 T cell receptor beta chains from a single sample sequenced in a study of control samples from healthy donors and cancer patients. Profiling relied on immunoSEQ multiplex PCR, and the TCRdb table lists in-frame clones only, not all of them. The sample consists of about 120,000 clones, about 89% of them appearing once. The sample consisted of blood. All receptors come from a man between 45 and 60 years old in good health.

CDR3 region: CASSLASGERQFF. In DNA form, the CDR3 reads TGTGCCAGCAGTTTAGCGTCGGGGGAACGGCAGTTCTTC. J is TRBJ2-1 and V is TRBV12-3 or TRBV12-4, with D possibly being TRBD2 (6 bases). The V end lost 0 bases, the J end lost 12 bases, and 12 bases lay between the germline ends. This CDR3 is built from 13 residues.

The chain employs TRBV11-3 and TRBJ1-1; TRBD1 agrees at 8 bases. CDR1 and CDR2 (germline): SGHNT, YENEEA. V gave up 4 bases and J gave up 4 bases; unmatched junction bases: 5. The CDR3 contains 14 residues. Written as DNA, the CDR3 is TGTGCCAGCAGCTCTGGACAGGGAGGCACTGAAGCTTTCTTT. Translating it yields CASSSGQGGTEAFF.

The rearrangement uses TRBV6-2 or TRBV6-3 and TRBJ1-2; tentatively, D is TRBD1 (5 bases). The CDR3 loop spans 15 amino acids. V was shortened by 4 bases and J by 4 bases, with 16 bases between the two germline ends. Germline V gives CDR1 MNHEY, CDR2 SVGEGT. CDR3 loop: CASSFPGVGFYGYTF. As DNA, the CDR3 is TGTGCCAGCAGTTTTCCGGGGGTAGGGTTCTATGGCTACACCTTC.

The J gene is TRBJ1-2, the V gene TRBV5-1; the match to TRBD1 covers 8 bases. The CDR3 extends over 17 amino acids. V shed 3 bases and J 6 bases; nucleotides not matched to a gene: 16. CDR1 is SGHRS, CDR2 YFSETQ, per germline. The CDR3 coding sequence is TGCGCCAGCAGCTGGAGTTCTTCAGGGGGCAGATACGATGGCTACACCTTC. Translation gives CASSWSSSGGRYDGYTF.

The V call is TRBV5-6, the J call TRBJ2-5, with 7 positions matching TRBD1. Germline loops: CDR1 SGHDT, CDR2 YYEEEE. The CDR3 sequence is 17 residues long. With V trimmed by 3 bases and J by 5 bases, 16 bases remained unmatched. The DNA for the CDR3 is TGTGCCAGCAGCTCCCTCGGAGAGAAGGGGGCGGTTGAGACCCAGTACTTC. Translating it yields CASSSLGEKGAVETQYF. Using reference TRBV5-6 and TRBJ2-5 for the parts outside the CDR3, the full variable domain is DAGVTQSPTHLIKTRGQQVTLRCSPKSGHDTVSWYQQALGQGPQFIFQYYEEEERQRGNFPDRFSGHQFPNYSSELNVNALLLGDSALYLCASSSLGEKGAVETQYFGPGTRLLVL.

The chain links TRBV15 to TRBJ1-4; D is unresolved. The CDR3 is 12 residues long. V was pared by 6 bases and J by 3 bases, with 5 bases between. CDR1 and CDR2 (germline): LNHNV, YYDKDF (reference sequence). The CDR3 nucleotides read TGTGCCACCAGGCTAGCTAATGAAAAACTGTTTTTT. It codes for CATRLANEKLFF.

The V call is TRBV30, the J call TRBJ2-3; TRBD2 might be the D (7 bases). This CDR3 has 15 amino acids. Trimming removed 0 bases from V and 1 base from J, with 11 bases in between. Per germline, CDR1 GTSNPN and CDR2 SVGIG (reference sequence). CDR3 residues: CAWSVGGGRTDTQYF. The CDR3 DNA follows: TGTGCCTGGAGTGTAGGGGGGGGCCGCACAGATACGCAGTATTTT.

Only one count was recorded for this clone. V is TRBV30 and J is TRBJ1-5; 8 bases align to TRBD1. J was trimmed by 6 bases and V by 1 base; bases with no gene match: 5. CDR1 and CDR2 from the germline V gene are GTSNPN and SVGIG (reference sequence). CDR3 length: 14 amino acids. The CDR3 sequence is CAWSDRQGSQPQHF. Written as DNA, the CDR3 is TGTGCCTGGAGTGACCGACAGGGGAGTCAGCCCCAGCATTTT.

This rearrangement joins TRBV9 to TRBJ1-2; 11 bases are shared with TRBD1. Germline-derived CDR1 and CDR2 are SGDLS and YYNGEE. The CDR3 extends over 15 amino acids. After removal of 3 bases from V and 7 bases from J, the junction contained 8 bases not matched to a gene. DNA for the CDR3: TGTGCCAGCAGCGGTAGCGGACAGGGGGCCAGTGGCTACACCTTC. Residues: CASSGSGQGASGYTF.

The chain combines TRBV6-5 with TRBJ1-2, with D possibly TRBD1 on 6 matching bases. Between the trimmed V and J ends, which lost 6 bases and 3 bases, there was a span of 17 bases. From germline, CDR1 is MNHEY and CDR2 SVGAGI. The CDR3 runs 15 residues. The CDR3 DNA follows: TGTGCCAGCAGCGACACCCCCGGGGGCTACTATGGCTACACCTTC. Protein product: CASSDTPGGYYGYTF.

This chain connects TRBV11-3 to TRBJ2-1; either TRBD1 or TRBD2 may supply D (7 bases each). The CDR3 has 16 residues. Trimming shortened V by 2 bases and J by 7 bases, and 18 bases separated the two germline ends. Germline V lookup: CDR1 SGHNT, CDR2 YENEEA. CDR3 protein: CASSLSQGVSGNEQFF. The DNA for the CDR3 is TGTGCCAGCAGCTTATCCCAGGGGGTTAGCGGGAATGAGCAGTTCTTC.

The rearrangement uses TRBV30 and TRBJ2-6; tentative D call: TRBD1 (6 bases). Germline V gives CDR1 GTSNPN, CDR2 SVGIG (reference sequence). The CDR3 length is 16 residues. V was clipped by 2 bases and J by 4 bases, with 15 bases between them. CDR3 sequence: CAWSRGKADGANVLTF. The CDR3, as DNA: TGTGCCTGGAGTAGGGGGAAGGCGGACGGGGCCAACGTCCTGACTTTC.

Written as DNA, the CDR3 is TGTGCCAGCAGTTACAGGGCGGCACACGACTCCTACGAGCAGTACTTC. It is translated as CASSYRAAHDSYEQYF. This chain links TRBV6-2 or TRBV6-3 with TRBJ2-7; unclear D gene. The CDR3 has 16 amino acids. Germline V gene lookup returns CDR1 MNHEY and CDR2 SVGEGT. V gave up 2 bases and J gave up 0 bases, with 14 bases separating them.

This chain joins TRBV30 and TRBJ2-3, with 13 bases identical to TRBD2. This CDR3 is built from 20 residues. Germline lookup yields CDR1 GTSNPN and CDR2 SVGIG (reference sequence). The V segment lost 2 bases and the J segment 0 bases; nucleotides outside the gene matches: 14. The CDR3 coding sequence is TGTGCCTGGAGTTTTAAGACTAGCGGGGGGAATTCCGCTAGCACAGATACGCAGTATTTT. It translates to CAWSFKTSGGNSASTDTQYF.

This clone was detected a few times. The chain employs TRBV10-2 and TRBJ2-7; 10 bases are a match to TRBD1. Per germline, CDR1 WSHSY and CDR2 SAAADI. The V segment lost 8 bases and the J segment 2 bases; nucleotides outside the gene matches: 12. The CDR3 spans 16 residues. This chain's CDR3 is CASDRFRDRGAYEQYF. The CDR3 DNA sequence: TGCGCCAGCGACCGATTCCGGGACAGGGGCGCCTACGAGCAGTACTTC.

This sequence joins TRBV3-1 (or the pseudogene TRBV3-2) and TRBJ1-6, with D uncertain. Between the trimmed V and J ends, which lost 4 bases and 10 bases, there was a span of 11 bases. The germline V gene has CDR1 LGHDT and CDR2 YNNKEL (reference sequence). The CDR3 sequence is 13 residues long. The CDR3 sequence is CASSPRRESPLHF. CDR3 coding DNA: TGTGCCAGCAGCCCCAGGCGGGAGTCACCCCTCCACTTT.

The genes are TRBV24-1 and TRBJ1-2; D call uncertain. V lost 3 bases, J lost 5 bases, and 12 bases lay in between. This CDR3 is 14 amino acids long. Germline V gene lookup returns CDR1 KGHDR and CDR2 SFDVKD. The CDR3 here is CATSDQRRYYGYTF. For the CDR3, the DNA is TGTGCCACCAGTGATCAAAGACGGTATTATGGCTACACCTTC.

The chain has TRBV7-9 and TRBJ2-5; TRBD2 matches 9 bases. The CDR3 sequence is 14 residues long. The germline CDR1 and CDR2 sequences are SEHNR and FQNEAQ (reference sequence). J gave up 0 bases and V 4 bases, and 0 bases lay outside the gene matches. In DNA, the CDR3 is TGTGCCAGCAGCTCTAGCGGGAACCAAGAGACCCAGTACTTC. Amino acid sequence: CASSSSGNQETQYF. Full variable domain (outside the CDR3, taken from reference TRBV7-9 and TRBJ2-5): DTGVSQNPRHKITKRGQNVTFRCDPISEHNRLYWYRQTLGQGPEFLTYFQNEAQLEKSRLLSDRFSAERPKGSFSTLEIQRTEQGDSAMYLCASSSSGNQETQYFGPGTRLLVL.